Listed below are T cell receptor beta chains from one sample, sequenced in a study of cytomegalovirus exposure and HLA in healthy donors. Assay: immunoSEQ multiplex PCR; the TCRdb copy retains only in-frame clones and omits some. The table lists roughly 150,000 clones, approximately 78% of them singletons. The sequencing input was PBMCs. The receptors originated from a male donor in good health and CMV-seronegative. Both conserved end residues are part of each CDR3. The D gene is left open where the match is weak. Not all rows give a size; the values are once, few, many and, for expanded clones, a class.

j_call v_call clone_size d_call cdr3_aa cdr3_nt
TRBJ2-5 TRBV28 NA NA CATGVGGIQETQYF TGTGCCACCGGGGTGGGCGGCATCCAAGAGACCCAGTACTTC
TRBJ2-7 TRBV4-2 NA TRBD2 CASSQGGGRHEQYF TGTGCCAGCAGCCAAGGGGGGGGTCGGCACGAGCAGTACTTC
TRBJ2-2 TRBV5-4 NA NA CASSSPGTGELFF TGTGCCAGCAGCTCGCCGGGGACCGGGGAGCTGTTTTTT
TRBJ2-1 TRBV30 NA NA CAWSSNEQFF TGTGCCTGGAGCTCCAATGAGCAGTTCTTC
TRBJ2-5 TRBV11-2 few NA CASSFSSLETQYF TGTGCCAGCAGCTTTTCCTCCCTTGAGACCCAGTACTTC
TRBJ2-7 TRBV6-5 once TRBD2 CASSYNAAGVAYEQYF TGTGCCAGCAGTTACAACGCAGCGGGGGTAGCCTACGAGCAGTACTTC
TRBJ1-2 TRBV5-4 NA NA CASTPGYSGYTF TGTGCCAGCACCCCCGGGTATTCTGGCTACACCTTC
TRBJ2-7 TRBV20-1 NA NA CSAPGRYEQYF TGCAGTGCTCCAGGGAGGTACGAGCAGTACTTC
TRBJ1-4 TRBV28 NA TRBD1 CASRRIAGTGILHRNEKLFF TGTGCCAGCAGAAGGATCGCCGGGACAGGGATCCTACACCGAAATGAAAAACTGTTTTTT
TRBJ2-2 TRBV19 NA NA CASSTDRKFTNTGELFF TGTGCCAGTAGTACCGACAGAAAGTTCACGAACACCGGGGAGCTGTTTTTT
TRBJ2-7 TRBV7-2 NA TRBD2 CASSLGRGGLAYEQYF TGTGCCAGCAGCTTAGGGCGGGGGGGGCTAGCCTACGAGCAGTACTTC
TRBJ2-5 TRBV29-1 NA TRBD2 CSVGLAGNQETQYF TGCAGCGTGGGACTAGCGGGAAATCAAGAGACCCAGTACTTC
TRBJ2-5 TRBV11-1 NA TRBD2 CASSSSGMKTQYF TGTGCCAGCAGTTCGAGCGGGATGAAGACCCAGTACTTC
TRBJ2-7 TRBV28 NA NA CASSSSSYEQYF TGTGCCAGCAGTTCGAGCTCCTACGAGCAGTACTTC
TRBJ1-1 TRBV6-5 NA NA CASRLTRGTEAFF TGTGCCAGCAGGCTCACCAGGGGCACTGAAGCTTTCTTT
TRBJ2-1 TRBV6-1 NA NA CAGRFNNEQFF TGTGCCGGGAGATTCAACAATGAGCAGTTCTTC
TRBJ1-5 TRBV28 NA NA CASSLLSWLGNQPQHF TGTGCCAGCAGTTTACTCTCCTGGTTAGGCAATCAGCCCCAGCATTTT
TRBJ2-7 TRBV6-1 NA NA CASSRDNSYEQYF TGTGCCAGCAGCCGGGACAACTCCTACGAGCAGTACTTC
TRBJ2-1 TRBV28 NA TRBD2 CASSLSFLAGDNEQFF TGTGCCAGCAGTTTATCTTTTCTAGCGGGGGACAATGAGCAGTTCTTC
TRBJ2-7 TRBV27 NA TRBD2 CASTPGTSGRTSYEQYF TGTGCCAGCACCCCCGGGACTAGCGGGAGAACCTCCTACGAGCAGTACTTC
TRBJ2-1 TRBV9 NA NA CASSVVRLADSYNEQFF TGTGCCAGCAGCGTAGTTCGTCTCGCAGACTCCTACAATGAGCAGTTCTTC
TRBJ1-5 TRBV19 NA TRBD1 CASSIDRDSRNGPQHF TGTGCCAGTAGTATAGATCGGGACAGCCGGAATGGTCCCCAGCATTTT
TRBJ2-7 TRBV6-5 once TRBD1 CASSADRGLREQYF TGTGCCAGCAGTGCGGACAGGGGGCTGAGAGAGCAGTACTTC
TRBJ2-7 TRBV5-1 NA TRBD1 CASSAQETGGYEQYF TGCGCCAGCAGCGCCCAAGAGACAGGGGGTTACGAGCAGTACTTC
TRBJ2-3 TRBV20-1 NA NA CSAIPGSTQYF TGCAGTGCTATCCCGGGGAGTACGCAGTATTTT
TRBJ2-1 TRBV5-1 NA TRBD2 CASSPRLAGGPSSYNEQFF TGCGCCAGCAGCCCGCGACTAGCGGGGGGGCCAAGCTCCTACAATGAGCAGTTCTTC
TRBJ1-5 TRBV28 NA TRBD1 CASSSRDRGYQPQHF TGTGCCAGCAGTTCCCGAGACAGGGGCTATCAGCCCCAGCATTTT
TRBJ2-7 TRBV11-2 NA NA CASSLDSENYEQYF TGTGCCAGCAGCTTAGATAGCGAGAACTACGAGCAGTACTTC
TRBJ2-2 TRBV10-3 NA TRBD2 CAISGGGNTGELFF TGTGCCATCAGTGGCGGGGGTAACACCGGGGAGCTGTTTTTT
TRBJ2-5 TRBV11-2 NA TRBD1 CASNLRGQLYQETQYF TGTGCCAGCAACCTTAGGGGGCAGCTGTACCAAGAGACCCAGTACTTC
TRBJ2-2 TRBV7-6 NA TRBD1 CASSSGTGNTGELFF TGTGCCAGCAGCTCAGGGACAGGGAACACCGGGGAGCTGTTTTTT
TRBJ1-1 TRBV28 NA NA CASDPSGGRRTEAFF TGTGCCAGCGATCCTTCGGGGGGGCGTAGGACTGAAGCTTTCTTT